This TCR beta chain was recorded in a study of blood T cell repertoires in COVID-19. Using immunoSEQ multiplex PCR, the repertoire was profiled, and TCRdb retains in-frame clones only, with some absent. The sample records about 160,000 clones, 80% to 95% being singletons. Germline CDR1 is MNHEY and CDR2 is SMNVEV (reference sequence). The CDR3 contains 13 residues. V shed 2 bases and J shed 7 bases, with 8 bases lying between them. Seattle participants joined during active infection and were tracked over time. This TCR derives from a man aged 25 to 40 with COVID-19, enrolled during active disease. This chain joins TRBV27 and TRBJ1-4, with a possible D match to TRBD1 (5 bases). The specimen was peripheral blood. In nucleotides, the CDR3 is TGTGCCAGCAGTTTACAAGGGGCTGAAAAACTGTTTTTT. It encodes CASSLQGAEKLFF.